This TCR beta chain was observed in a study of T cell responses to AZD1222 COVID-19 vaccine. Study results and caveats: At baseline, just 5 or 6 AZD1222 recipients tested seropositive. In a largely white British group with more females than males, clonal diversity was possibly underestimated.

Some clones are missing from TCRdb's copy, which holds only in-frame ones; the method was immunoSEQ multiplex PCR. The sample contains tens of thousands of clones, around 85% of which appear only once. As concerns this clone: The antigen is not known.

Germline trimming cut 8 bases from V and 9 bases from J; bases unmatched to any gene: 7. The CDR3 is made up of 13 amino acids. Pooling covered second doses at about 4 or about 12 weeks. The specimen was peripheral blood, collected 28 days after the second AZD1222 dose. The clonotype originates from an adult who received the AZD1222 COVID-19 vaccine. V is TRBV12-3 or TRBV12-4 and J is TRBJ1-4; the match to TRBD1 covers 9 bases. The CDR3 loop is CASDSGTGKKLFF. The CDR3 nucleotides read TGTGCCAGCGACTCCGGGACAGGGAAAAAACTGTTTTTT.